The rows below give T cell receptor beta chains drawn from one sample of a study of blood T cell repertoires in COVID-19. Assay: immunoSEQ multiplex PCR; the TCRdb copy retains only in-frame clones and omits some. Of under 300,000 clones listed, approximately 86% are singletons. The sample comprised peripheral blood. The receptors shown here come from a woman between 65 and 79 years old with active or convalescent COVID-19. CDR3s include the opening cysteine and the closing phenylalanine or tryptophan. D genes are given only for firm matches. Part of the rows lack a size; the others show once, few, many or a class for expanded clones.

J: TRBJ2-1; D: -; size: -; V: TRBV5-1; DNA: TGCGCCAGCAGCTCCCCAAGGGGGACCCCGGCCCATGAGCAGTTCTTC; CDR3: CASSSPRGTPAHEQFF
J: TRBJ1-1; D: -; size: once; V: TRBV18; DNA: TGTGCCAGCTCACCATTTACGGGGGAAACCTTTGGCACTGAAGCTTTCTTT; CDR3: CASSPFTGETFGTEAFF
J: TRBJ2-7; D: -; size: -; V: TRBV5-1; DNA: TGCGCCAGCAGCTTGGTGGGGCGTAACTCCTACGAGCAGTACTTC; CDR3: CASSLVGRNSYEQYF
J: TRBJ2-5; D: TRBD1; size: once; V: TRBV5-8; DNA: TGTGCCAGCAGCACAACCGGACAGGGGGCGCGTTGGATCCAAGAGACCCAGTACTTC; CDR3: CASSTTGQGARWIQETQYF
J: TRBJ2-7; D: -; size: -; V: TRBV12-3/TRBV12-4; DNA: TGTGCCAGCAGTTTACGGGACTTAGTAGTTTTC; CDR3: CASSLRDLVVF
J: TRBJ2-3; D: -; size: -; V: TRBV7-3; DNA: TGTGCCAGCAGCTTATATTCTGGGGCTGGGGTAGATACGCAGTATTTT; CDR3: CASSLYSGAGVDTQYF
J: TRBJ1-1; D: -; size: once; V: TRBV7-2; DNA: TGTGCCAGCAGCCATCTTACCTGGGGGGGAACTGAAGCTTTCTTT; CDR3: CASSHLTWGGTEAFF
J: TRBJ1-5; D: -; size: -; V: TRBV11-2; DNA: TGTGCCAGCAGACCCGAGCGGAGCAATCAGCCCCAGCATTTT; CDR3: CASRPERSNQPQHF
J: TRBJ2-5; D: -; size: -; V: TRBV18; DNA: TGTGCCAGCTCACCAAGGGAGGAAGAGACCCAGTACTTC; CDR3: CASSPREEETQYF
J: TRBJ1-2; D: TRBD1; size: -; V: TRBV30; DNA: TGTGCCTTGAGAGATAGAGGGGGCGCGGATGGCTACACCTTC; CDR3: CALRDRGGADGYTF
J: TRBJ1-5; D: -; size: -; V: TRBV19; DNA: TGTGCCAGTAGTATCCTCGGGGACAATCAGCCCCAGCATTTT; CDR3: CASSILGDNQPQHF
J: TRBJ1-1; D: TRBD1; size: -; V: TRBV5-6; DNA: TGTGCCAGCAGTTGGGACAGTGAAGCTTTCTTT; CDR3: CASSWDSEAFF
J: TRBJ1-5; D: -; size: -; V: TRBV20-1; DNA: TGCAGTGCTAGTATAAGCAATCAGCCCCAGCATTTT; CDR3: CSASISNQPQHF
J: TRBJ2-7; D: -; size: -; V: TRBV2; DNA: TGTGCCAGCAGCCGTGACCAGGGAACCGAGCAGTACTTC; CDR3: CASSRDQGTEQYF
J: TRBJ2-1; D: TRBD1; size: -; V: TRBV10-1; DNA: TGCGCCAGCAGTGCGGGGACAGGGGAGCAGTTCTTC; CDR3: CASSAGTGEQFF
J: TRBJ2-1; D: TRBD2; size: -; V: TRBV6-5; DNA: TGTGCCAGTCGACGTAGCGGGTCTTGGGAGCAGTTCTTC; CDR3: CASRRSGSWEQFF
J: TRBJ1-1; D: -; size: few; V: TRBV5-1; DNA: TGCGCCAGCAGCACCGGGCAGGGCCGAAACACTGAAGCTTTCTTT; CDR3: CASSTGQGRNTEAFF
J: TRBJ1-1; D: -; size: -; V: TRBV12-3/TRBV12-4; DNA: TGTGCCAGCATCGCACAGTTTGAAGCTTTCTTT; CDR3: CASIAQFEAFF
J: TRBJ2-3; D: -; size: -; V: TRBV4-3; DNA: TGCGCCAGCAGCCAAGAACTTCCGGGTAACACAGATACGCAGTATTTT; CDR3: CASSQELPGNTDTQYF
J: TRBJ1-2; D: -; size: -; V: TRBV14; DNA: TGTGCCAGCAGCCAAGATTCCCGGGGGGCAGGCTATGGCTACACCTTC; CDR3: CASSQDSRGAGYGYTF
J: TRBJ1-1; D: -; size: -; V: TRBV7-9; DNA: TGTGCCAGCAGTCCAGGGGAGACGAACACTGAAGCTTTCTTT; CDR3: CASSPGETNTEAFF
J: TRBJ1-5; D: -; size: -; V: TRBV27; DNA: TGTGCCAGCAGTTTCGGGGGGACACCCAATCAGCCCCAGCATTTT; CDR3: CASSFGGTPNQPQHF
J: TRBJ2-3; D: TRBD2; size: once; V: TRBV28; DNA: TGTGCCAGCAGTGATACCGGGACTAGACCAGATACGCAGTATTTT; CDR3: CASSDTGTRPDTQYF
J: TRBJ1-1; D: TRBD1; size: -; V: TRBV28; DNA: TGTGCCAGCAGTTTAAAAGGGACAGGGGAATCGAAGGCTGAAGCTTTCTTT; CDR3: CASSLKGTGESKAEAFF
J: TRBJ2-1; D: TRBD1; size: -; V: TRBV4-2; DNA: TGTGCCAGCAGCCGGCCGGGACAGGGTTCCGATGAGCAGTTCTTC; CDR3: CASSRPGQGSDEQFF
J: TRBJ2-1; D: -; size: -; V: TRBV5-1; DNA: TGCGCCAGCTCCCCGGGAGACGGCTCCTACAATGAGCAGTTCTTC; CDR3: CASSPGDGSYNEQFF
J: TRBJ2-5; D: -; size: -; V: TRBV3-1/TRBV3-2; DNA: TGTGCCAGCAGCACTAGTTACCAAGAGACCCAGTACTTC; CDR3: CASSTSYQETQYF
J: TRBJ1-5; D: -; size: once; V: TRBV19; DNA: TGTGCCGCCAGGATTGGGGAGCATCAGCCCCAGCATTTT; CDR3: CAARIGEHQPQHF
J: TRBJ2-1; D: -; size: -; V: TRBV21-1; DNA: TGTGCCAGCAGCTCCCTCGGGGTAAATGAGCAGTTCTTC; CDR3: CASSSLGVNEQFF
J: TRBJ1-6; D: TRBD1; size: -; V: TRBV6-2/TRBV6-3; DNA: TGTGCCAGCAGTTCGGACAGGGGCGGATCACCCCTCCACTTT; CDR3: CASSSDRGGSPLHF
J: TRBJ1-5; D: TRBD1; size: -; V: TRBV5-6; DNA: TGTGCCAGCAGCCCTAGCCGGGACAGACATCAGCCCCAGCATTTT; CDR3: CASSPSRDRHQPQHF
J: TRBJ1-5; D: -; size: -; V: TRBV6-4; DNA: TGTGCCAGCAGTGAGGCTGCAGGGTTTGGCAATCAGCCCCAGCATTTT; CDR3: CASSEAAGFGNQPQHF
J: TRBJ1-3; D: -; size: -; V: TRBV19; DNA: TGTGCCACTTCATCGGACACCGCCGGAAACACCATATATTTT; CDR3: CATSSDTAGNTIYF
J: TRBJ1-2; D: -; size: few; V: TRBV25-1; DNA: TGTGCCAGCAGTGAATCCCCCGGGATTTATGGCTACACCTTC; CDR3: CASSESPGIYGYTF
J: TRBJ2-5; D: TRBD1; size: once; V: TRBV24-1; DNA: TGTGCCACCAGTGACCCGACAGGGGGCTCAGAGACCCAGTACTTC; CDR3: CATSDPTGGSETQYF
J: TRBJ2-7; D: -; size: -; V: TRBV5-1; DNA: TGCGCCAGCAGCTTGAATCTCCCGGCCGGGGAGCAGTACTTC; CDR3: CASSLNLPAGEQYF
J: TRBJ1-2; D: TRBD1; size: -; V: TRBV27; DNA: TGTGCCAGCAGTTGGGACAGTAACTATGGCTACACCTTC; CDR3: CASSWDSNYGYTF
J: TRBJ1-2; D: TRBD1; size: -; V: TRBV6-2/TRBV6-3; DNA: TGTGCCAGCAGCCCTTTCCCCAGACCCCGGACAGGGGCTAACTATGGCTACACCTTC; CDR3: CASSPFPRPRTGANYGYTF
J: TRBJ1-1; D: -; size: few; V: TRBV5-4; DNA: TGTGCCAGCAGCGTGCCCCGTGCGGGCACGGACACTGAAGCTTTCTTT; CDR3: CASSVPRAGTDTEAFF
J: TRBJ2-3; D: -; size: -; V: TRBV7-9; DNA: TGTGCCAGCAGCTTAGGTCAAACAGATACGCAGTATTTT; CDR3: CASSLGQTDTQYF
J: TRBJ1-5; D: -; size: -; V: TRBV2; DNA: TGTGCCAGCAGTGGCCACGGGATGGGGCCCCAGCATTTT; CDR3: CASSGHGMGPQHF
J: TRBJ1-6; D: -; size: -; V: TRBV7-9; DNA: TGTGCCAGCAGCTTTCAGGGAGGCGGTCGTAATTCACCCCTCCACTTT; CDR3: CASSFQGGGRNSPLHF
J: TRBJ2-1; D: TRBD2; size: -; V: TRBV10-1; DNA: TGCGCCAGCAGCGATCTACTAGCGGGGGGCAGGCATGAGCAGTTCTTC; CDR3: CASSDLLAGGRHEQFF
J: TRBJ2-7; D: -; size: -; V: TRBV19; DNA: TGTGCCAGTGCCGGACAAAGGGACTACGAGCAGTACTTC; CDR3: CASAGQRDYEQYF
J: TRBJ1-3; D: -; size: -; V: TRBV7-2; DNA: TGTGCCAGCAGCCCCGCCGCAGGCCACTCTGGAAACACCATATATTTT; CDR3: CASSPAAGHSGNTIYF
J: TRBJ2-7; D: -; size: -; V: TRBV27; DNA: TGTGCCAGCAGCCGGGCACAGGACTCCTACGAGCAGTACTTC; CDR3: CASSRAQDSYEQYF
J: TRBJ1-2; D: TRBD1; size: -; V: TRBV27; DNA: TGTGCCACCAGGACAGGGGGCCTCAACTATGGCTACACCTTC; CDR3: CATRTGGLNYGYTF